This TCR beta chain was retrieved from a study of blood T cell repertoires in COVID-19. Turning to the study itself: In each case, the material was cDNA or gDNA derived from T cells, B-cell-depleted T cells, or PBMCs.

The study recruited people aged about 18 to 95 years across about two dozen US areas. Participant reports of clinical history set cohort assignment. Authors' processing steps: Nucleated cell counts were estimated from reference gene primer amplification. The method was immunoSEQ multiplex PCR; TCRdb's version includes in-frame clones alone and lacks a portion of them. The V and J calls and clone size were taken over from that table, and D and trimming were inferred from the DNA. The sample contains roughly 250,000 clones, about nine tenths of which appear only once. The V end lost 7 bases, the J end lost 5 bases, and 17 bases lay between the germline ends. The CDR3 sequence is 14 residues long. Germline V gene data show CDR1 as MNHEY and CDR2 as SMNVEV (reference sequence).

Sequencing was carried out using PBMCs or T cells enriched from blood (not recorded which). The source of this sequence is a woman between 35 and 50 years old with acute COVID-19. This chain joins TRBV27 and TRBJ2-5, with D perhaps matching TRBD1 (6 bases). CDR3 protein: CASKLSTGWETQYF. For the CDR3, the DNA is TGTGCCAGCAAACTATCAACAGGGTGGGAGACCCAGTACTTC.